The next 31 T cell receptor beta chains were all read from a single sample in a study of cytomegalovirus exposure and HLA in healthy donors. Assay used: immunoSEQ multiplex PCR; TCRdb lists only in-frame clones, some missing. The sample holds about 350,000 clones; 75% to 90% are singletons and the top ten take over 1%. Sequencing was carried out using PBMCs. The receptors were gathered from a woman in her 30s in good health and CMV-seropositive.

The CDR3 region has the DNA TGTGCTAGTGGTTGGGGCTACGAGCAGTACTTC. Translating it yields CASGWGYEQYF. The chain links TRBV12-5 to TRBJ2-7, with no clear D. The ends were cut back, 4 bases at V and 3 bases at J, with 4 bases in the middle. Germline CDR1 and CDR2: LGHNT and FRNRAP. This CDR3 has 11 amino acids. Using reference TRBV12-5 and TRBJ2-7 for the parts outside the CDR3, the full variable domain is DARVTQTPRHKVTEMGQEVTMRCQPILGHNTVFWYRQTMMQGLELLAYFRNRAPLDDSGMPKDRFSAEMPDATLATLKIQPSEPRDSAVYFCASGWGYEQYFGPGTRLTVT.

The chain carries TRBV9 and TRBJ1-2; the match to TRBD1 covers 11 bases. V lost 4 bases and J lost 4; bases outside the gene matches: 12. CDR1 is SGDLS and CDR2 is YYNGEE in the germline V gene. This CDR3 spans 17 amino acids. The CDR3: CASSPSWTGGDIYGYTF. CDR3 nucleotides: TGTGCCAGCAGCCCCAGCTGGACAGGGGGCGATATCTATGGCTACACCTTC.

J is TRBJ2-5 and V is TRBV11-3; a weak D match, TRBD2 (5 bases). The CDR3 length is 19 residues. The ends were cut back, 0 bases at V and 5 bases at J, with 25 bases in the middle. Germline V gene data show CDR1 as SGHNT and CDR2 as YENEEA. The CDR3 DNA sequence: TGTGCCAGCAGCTTAGACCGGGCGCCGGTCTATACTAGAGTCGAGACCCAGTACTTC. Its translation: CASSLDRAPVYTRVETQYF. Full variable domain (missing parts from reference TRBV11-3 and TRBJ2-5): EAGVVQSPRYKIIEKKQPVAFWCNPISGHNTLYWYLQNLGQGPELLIRYENEEAVDDSQLPKDRFSAERLKGVDSTLKIQPAELGDSAVYLCASSLDRAPVYTRVETQYFGPGTRLLVL.

The chain joins TRBV9 to TRBJ1-2; D not certain. From germline, CDR1 is SGDLS and CDR2 YYNGEE. V lost 4 bases and J 8 bases, leaving 18 bases between the germline ends. The CDR3 is 14 amino acids. The CDR3 here is CASSPSPDPGGYTF. The CDR3 DNA is TGTGCCAGCAGCCCGAGCCCCGATCCGGGGGGCTACACCTTC.

This sequence joins TRBV6-6 and TRBJ2-2, with 7 bases aligning to TRBD1. Looked up from germline, CDR1 is MNHNY and CDR2 is SVGAGI (reference sequence). The CDR3 loop spans 16 amino acids. V gave up 6 bases and J gave up 3 bases; unmatched junction bases: 10. The CDR3 region is CASSTLRGLHTGELFF. CDR3 in DNA: TGTGCCAGCAGCACCTTGAGGGGGCTTCACACCGGGGAGCTGTTTTTT.

This clone turned up a few times. This chain links TRBV30 with TRBJ1-2; D perhaps matches TRBD1 (6 bases). The V end lost 2 bases, the J end lost 8 bases, and 12 bases lay between the germline ends. CDR3 length: 12 amino acids. Germline V gene lookup returns CDR1 GTSNPN and CDR2 SVGIG (reference sequence). The CDR3 DNA reads as TGTGCCTGGAGTAAACAGGGAGGCGGCTACACCTTC. This codes for CAWSKQGGGYTF.

The V gene is TRBV9, the J gene TRBJ1-2; D may be TRBD1 (5 bases). From germline, CDR1 is SGDLS and CDR2 YYNGEE. V shed 3 bases and J shed 0 bases, with 15 bases lying between them. CDR3 size: 16 residues. CDR3 nucleotides: TGTGCCAGCAGCGAGGGGAGGACTGCCTCTAACTATGGCTACACCTTC. It is translated as CASSEGRTASNYGYTF.

The chain joins TRBV7-9 to TRBJ2-1, with 7 bases aligning to TRBD2. Looked up from germline, CDR1 is SEHNR and CDR2 is FQNEAQ (reference sequence). This CDR3 is built from 15 residues. V was clipped by 5 bases and J by 5 bases; unmatched bases: 9. This chain's CDR3 is CASSPPGLLNNEQFF. The CDR3 region has the DNA TGTGCCAGCAGCCCACCGGGACTACTTAACAATGAGCAGTTCTTC.

The chain is built from TRBV5-1 and TRBJ2-1; 13 bases are shared with TRBD2. The CDR3 extends over 15 amino acids. After removal of 4 bases from V and 6 bases from J, the junction contained 4 bases not matched to a gene. Germline V gene data show CDR1 as SGHRS and CDR2 as YFSETQ. The CDR3 DNA reads as TGCGCCAGCAGCACCGGACTAGCGGGAGCCAATGAGCAGTTCTTC. As protein: CASSTGLAGANEQFF.

The gene calls are TRBV9 and TRBJ1-1, with 8 bases fitting TRBD1. There are 15 residues in the CDR3. Looked up from germline, CDR1 is SGDLS and CDR2 is YYNGEE. Losses at the gene ends were 4 bases for V and 6 bases for J; bases not matched to a gene: 11. CDR3 sequence: CASSLGAGGYSEAFF. DNA of the CDR3: TGTGCCAGCAGCCTCGGTGCAGGGGGCTACTCTGAAGCTTTCTTT.

This chain uses TRBV6-6 with TRBJ2-6; D gene unclear. Between the trimmed V and J ends, which lost 5 bases and 0 bases, there was a span of 5 bases. The CDR3 is 14 amino acids. Looked up from germline, CDR1 is MNHNY and CDR2 is SVGAGI (reference sequence). The CDR3 loop reads CASSDFSGANVLTF. The CDR3 nucleotides are TGTGCCAGCAGTGACTTCTCTGGGGCCAACGTCCTGACTTTC.

The chain combines TRBV18 with TRBJ2-7, with 9 bases aligning to TRBD2. This CDR3 has 16 residues. V lost 6 bases, J lost 2 bases, and 11 bases stayed unmatched. Germline CDR1 KGHSH, CDR2 LQKENI. CDR3 DNA: TGTGCCAGCTCCCTGTCCCTAGCGGGAAAGACCTACGAGCAGTACTTC. Amino acid sequence: CASSLSLAGKTYEQYF.

The chain links TRBV6-1 to TRBJ2-7; D possibly corresponds to TRBD1 (6 bases). V dropped 4 bases and J dropped 4 bases, with 17 bases sitting between them. CDR1 and CDR2 from the germline V gene are MNHNS and SASEGT. This CDR3 contains 15 residues. CDR3 region: CASSATGSNRYEQYF. The CDR3 DNA follows: TGTGCCAGCAGTGCGACAGGCTCAAACCGTTACGAGCAGTACTTC.

The V call is TRBV29-1, the J call TRBJ2-5, with D possibly being TRBD1 (5 bases). V dropped 4 bases and J dropped 2 bases, with 8 bases sitting between them. The CDR3 has 12 residues. Germline V gene sequence: CDR1 SQVTM, CDR2 ANQGSEA. The DNA of the CDR3 is TGCAGCGTTGTCAGGGATCAAGAGACCCAGTACTTC. This codes for CSVVRDQETQYF.

The chain recombines TRBV9 with TRBJ2-1, with D possibly being TRBD2 (6 bases). Germline V gene data show CDR1 as SGDLS and CDR2 as YYNGEE. Between the trimmed V and J ends, which lost 4 bases and 2 bases, there was a span of 13 bases. This CDR3 comprises 15 residues. CDR3 DNA: TGTGCCAGCAGCCGAGACGGGAGAACCTACAATGAGCAGTTCTTC. Protein sequence: CASSRDGRTYNEQFF. The full variable domain, its missing parts supplied by reference TRBV9 and TRBJ2-1, is DSGVTQTPKHLITATGQRVTLRCSPRSGDLSVYWYQQSLDQGLQFLIQYYNGEERAKGNILERFSAQQFPDLHSELNLSSLELGDSALYFCASSRDGRTYNEQFFGPGTRLTVL.

Only a few counts were recorded for this clone. V usage is TRBV14 and J usage is TRBJ2-7; D call uncertain. V was shortened by 1 base and J by 5 bases, with 6 bases between the two germline ends. This CDR3 has 12 amino acids. Per germline, CDR1 SGHDN and CDR2 FVKESK. Here the CDR3 DNA reads TGTGCCAGCAGCCAAGTGTTCCACGAGCAGTACTTC. It encodes CASSQVFHEQYF.

V and J are TRBV27 and TRBJ2-5; possibly TRBD1 for D (6 bases). Trimming pared 8 bases from V and 0 bases from J, leaving 19 bases between. The germline V gene has CDR1 MNHEY and CDR2 SMNVEV (reference sequence). The CDR3 spans 16 residues. CDR3 protein: CASHSSGQMYQETQYF. CDR3 coding DNA: TGTGCCAGCCATAGCTCAGGACAGATGTACCAAGAGACCCAGTACTTC.

The rearrangement joins TRBV28 to TRBJ2-7, with D possibly being TRBD1 (5 bases). Germline V gene lookup returns CDR1 MDHEN and CDR2 SYDVKM. The CDR3 is 17 amino acids. Deletions cut 5 bases from V and 2 bases from J, with 22 bases between. Here the CDR3 DNA reads TGTGCCAGCAGTATACATCATTCAGGGAAGGGCCCCTACGAGCAGTACTTC. It is translated as CASSIHHSGKGPYEQYF.

This chain links TRBV5-1 with TRBJ2-3; 8 bases match TRBD2. CDR1 and CDR2 from the germline V gene are SGHRS and YFSETQ. V lost 3 bases, J lost 6 bases, and 6 bases stayed unmatched. The CDR3 has 14 residues. CDR3 in amino acids: CASSWTSRVDTQYF. As DNA, the CDR3 is TGCGCCAGCAGCTGGACTAGCCGGGTTGATACGCAGTATTTT.

This chain joins TRBV27 and TRBJ2-7; 7 bases line up with TRBD1. Losses at the gene ends were 6 bases for V and 1 base for J; bases not matched to a gene: 9. This CDR3 spans 15 amino acids. CDR1 and CDR2 (germline): MNHEY, SMNVEV (reference sequence). Here the CDR3 reads CASSNRGTNSYEQYF. Written as DNA, the CDR3 is TGTGCCAGCAGCAACAGGGGAACAAATTCCTACGAGCAGTACTTC.

Points on this clone: This specimen includes other DNA sequences encoding the same CDR3. DNA of the CDR3: TGTGCCAGCAGTTCTAGCGGGAGGGCGGATACGCAGTATTTT. Its protein is CASSSSGRADTQYF. V gene TRBV6-6 combines with J gene TRBJ2-3; 12 nucleotides match TRBD2. The V and J ends lost 4 bases and 6 bases, in that order; junction bases with no gene match: 2. CDR1 MNHNY and CDR2 SVGAGI come from the germline V gene (reference sequence). This CDR3 is 14 amino acids long.

V gene TRBV4-3 combines with J gene TRBJ1-2; 7 bases match TRBD1. Germline-derived CDR1 and CDR2 are LGHNA and YSLEER. V lost 4 bases, J lost 3 bases, and 8 bases stayed unmatched. The CDR3 has 15 residues. The CDR3, as DNA: TGCGCCAGCAGCCCGGGACAGAGCGATTACTATGGCTACACCTTC. Its translation is CASSPGQSDYYGYTF.

This chain connects TRBV5-1 to TRBJ1-2; D gene uncertain. This CDR3 region has 14 residues. Germline CDR1 and CDR2: SGHRS and YFSETQ. Deletions cut 0 bases from V and 3 bases from J, with 9 bases between. This CDR3 reads CASSLGEADYGYTF. CDR3 DNA sequence: TGCGCCAGCAGCTTGGGAGAGGCAGACTATGGCTACACCTTC.

As DNA, the CDR3 is TGTGCCAGCAGTTTTTACCCCGGACTATTGAGGGAAAACATTCAGTACTTC. It is translated as CASSFYPGLLRENIQYF. This chain uses TRBV28 with TRBJ2-4; a possible D gene is TRBD2 (6 bases). The CDR3 totals 17 residues. CDR1 and CDR2 (germline): MDHEN, SYDVKM. V was cut by 3 bases and J by 5 bases, with 20 bases left in between.

The V call is TRBV15, the J call TRBJ2-3; tentative D call: TRBD2 (6 bases). The V end was cut by 5 bases, the J end by 1 base, with 13 bases between. From germline, CDR1 is LNHNV and CDR2 YYDKDF (reference sequence). This CDR3 is 15 amino acids long. DNA of the CDR3: TGTGCCACCAGCGGGGGACTGGGACGCACAGATACGCAGTATTTT. Translating it yields CATSGGLGRTDTQYF.

V gene TRBV6-1 combines with J gene TRBJ2-1; TRBD1 is a possible D gene (6 bases). The germline V gene has CDR1 MNHNS and CDR2 SASEGT. The V end lost 6 bases, the J end lost 0 bases, and 12 bases lay between the germline ends. The CDR3 runs to 15 residues. CDR3 sequence reads: CASSLDRSSYNEQFF. DNA of the CDR3: TGTGCCAGCAGCCTCGACAGGAGCTCCTACAATGAGCAGTTCTTC.

The J gene is TRBJ1-1, the V gene TRBV19, with no clear D. Deletions cut 6 bases from V and 1 base from J, with 12 bases between. The CDR3 extends over 14 amino acids. CDR1 LNHDA and CDR2 SQIVND come from the germline V gene (reference sequence). Here the CDR3 reads CASSVTHKNTEAFF. DNA for the CDR3: TGTGCCAGTAGCGTAACTCACAAGAACACTGAAGCTTTCTTT.

This CDR3 is CASSKAVNTGELFF. CDR3 nucleotides: TGTGCCAGCAGCAAAGCGGTGAACACCGGGGAGCTGTTTTTT. This chain connects TRBV9 to TRBJ2-2; D perhaps matches TRBD2 (5 bases). CDR1 is SGDLS, CDR2 YYNGEE, per germline. This CDR3 spans 14 amino acids. V was cut by 4 bases and J by 1 base, with 8 bases left in between. Full variable domain (outside the CDR3, taken from reference TRBV9 and TRBJ2-2): DSGVTQTPKHLITATGQRVTLRCSPRSGDLSVYWYQQSLDQGLQFLIQYYNGEERAKGNILERFSAQQFPDLHSELNLSSLELGDSALYFCASSKAVNTGELFFGEGSRLTVL.

The rearrangement joins TRBV27 to TRBJ2-7; TRBD1 is a possible D gene (6 bases). V lost 5 bases and J lost 5, with 10 bases in between. The germline V gene encodes CDR1 MNHEY and CDR2 SMNVEV (reference sequence). The CDR3 sequence is 12 residues long. The CDR3 sequence: CASSVGGDEQYF. The CDR3 DNA follows: TGTGCCAGCAGTGTTGGGGGCGACGAGCAGTACTTC.

With respect to this clone: An end of the junction differs from the germline gene, which may be a read error. The chain uses TRBV7-2 and TRBJ2-1; 7 nucleotides line up with TRBD2. CDR3 size: 14 residues. Germline CDR1 SGHTA, CDR2 FQGNSA. CDR3 residues: CASILAGPYNEQFF. The CDR3 DNA reads TGTGCCAGCATCTTAGCGGGCCCCTACAATGAGCAGTTCTTC.

This chain connects TRBV5-1 to TRBJ2-1; D not certain. Germline V gene sequence: CDR1 SGHRS, CDR2 YFSETQ. The V end lost 7 bases, the J end lost 6 bases, and 14 bases lay between the germline ends. The length of the CDR3 is 13 residues. In DNA, the CDR3 is TGCGCCAGCGCGGAAACAGTCCGCAATGAGCAGTTCTTC. Protein product: CASAETVRNEQFF.